This T cell receptor beta chain stems from a study of shared clonotypes between healthy human individuals. Regarding the study as a whole: What naive subsets generally showed was a larger estimated richness than memory subsets showed.

CDR3 length: 17 residues. J was trimmed by 7 bases and V by 6 bases; bases with no gene match: 15. The germline CDR1 and CDR2 sequences are SNHLY and FYNNEI. The CD4+ fraction was divided into a CD45RA+ naive subset and a CD45RA-negative memory subset. For each subset, genomic DNA was distributed in equal portions over several immunoSEQ plates. The assay was immunoSEQ multiplex PCR, and TCRdb's table has in-frame clones only and misses some. The sample lists over 1.5 million clones, 95% to 99% occurring once. This clone was observed once. Its antigen remains unknown. The genes are TRBV2 and TRBJ2-1, with 10 bases that match TRBD2. The clonotype originates from a man under 40 in good health. Source material: naive CD4+ T cells sorted from blood. Regarding subset: CD45RA+ positively selected. CDR3: CASRGPLASGRRNEQFF. The CDR3 nucleotides read TGTGCCAGCAGGGGTCCTCTCGCTAGCGGGAGAAGGAATGAGCAGTTCTTC.